Shown below are 20 T cell receptor beta chains from a single sample sequenced in a study of cytomegalovirus exposure and HLA in healthy donors. This PCR relied on a set of 60 Vbeta primers and 13 Jbeta primers. The table came from immunoSEQ multiplex PCR; TCRdb's copy has only in-frame clones and leaves some out. The sample shows roughly 100,000 clones, approximately 83% of them seen only once. Sequences were obtained from PBMCs. The receptors were sampled from a female donor in good health and CMV-seropositive.

This chain uses TRBV5-1 with TRBJ2-7, with TRBD1 as a possible D gene (5 bases). This CDR3 region has 14 residues. CDR1 and CDR2 (germline): SGHRS, YFSETQ. Trimming cost V 4 bases and J 1 base, with 12 bases left between them. The CDR3 loop is CASSETAHSYEQYF. CDR3 nucleotide sequence: TGCGCCAGCAGCGAGACAGCGCATTCCTACGAGCAGTACTTC. Full variable domain (outside the CDR3, taken from reference TRBV5-1 and TRBJ2-7): KAGVTQTPRYLIKTRGQQVTLSCSPISGHRSVSWYQQTPGQGLQFLFEYFSETQRNKGNFPGRFSGRQFSNSRSEMNVSTLELGDSALYLCASSETAHSYEQYFGPGTRLTVT.

The J gene is TRBJ2-1, the V gene TRBV7-9, with TRBD2 as a possible D gene (6 bases). Germline V gene data show CDR1 as SEHNR and CDR2 as FQNEAQ (reference sequence). The V end was cut by 5 bases, the J end by 6 bases, with 20 bases between. The CDR3 consists of 16 residues. The CDR3 protein is CASSATGTPLANEQFF. CDR3 in DNA: TGTGCCAGCAGCGCCACCGGGACTCCCTTGGCCAATGAGCAGTTCTTC.

J is TRBJ2-3 and V is TRBV10-3; 8 bases are shared with TRBD1. The CDR3 loop spans 15 amino acids. The V gene's germline CDR1 is ENHRY and CDR2 SYGVKD. With V trimmed by 6 bases and J by 4 bases, 9 bases remained unmatched. The CDR3, as DNA: TGTGCCATCAGGATCGGACAGGGCGGGTCAGATACGCAGTATTTT. This codes for CAIRIGQGGSDTQYF.

Concerning this clone: The sample has other DNA sequences that encode this CDR3 too. The gene calls are TRBV29-1 and TRBJ1-2, with TRBD1 as a possible D gene (6 bases). The CDR3 runs to 13 residues. V dropped 1 base and J dropped 8 bases, with 14 bases sitting between them. Germline CDR1 and CDR2: SQVTM and ANQGSEA. The CDR3 DNA is TGCAGCGTTGAAGCGGACAGCCTCTACGGCTACACCTTC. Amino acid sequence: CSVEADSLYGYTF.

The V and J genes are TRBV5-1 and TRBJ2-3, with D possibly being TRBD2 (6 bases). The CDR3 is made up of 16 amino acids. The germline gives CDR1 SGHRS, CDR2 YFSETQ. The ends were cut back, 0 bases at V and 1 base at J, with 12 bases in the middle. The CDR3 bases are TGCGCCAGCAGCTTGGGGGTACAGCGGGGCACAGATACGCAGTATTTT. Protein product: CASSLGVQRGTDTQYF.

The genes are TRBV6-5 and TRBJ1-4; 11 bases are shared with TRBD1. Germline CDR1 reads MNHEY; CDR2 reads SVGAGI. The trim removed 4 bases at V and 8 bases at J, leaving 3 bases unmatched. This CDR3 has 14 amino acids. Here the CDR3 DNA reads TGTGCCAGCAGTTTCGGGACAGGGGGGGAAAAACTGTTTTTT. Its translation: CASSFGTGGEKLFF.

This clone was observed a handful of times. The chain is built from TRBV10-1 and TRBJ2-7; 9 nucleotides agree with TRBD1. The ends lost 3 bases at V and 2 bases at J; junction bases unmatched: 8. Looked up from germline, CDR1 is WNHNN and CDR2 is SYGVQD (reference sequence). The CDR3 is made up of 16 amino acids. The CDR3 sequence: CASSDLRDRVTYEQYF. The CDR3 DNA sequence: TGCGCCAGCAGTGATCTCCGGGACAGGGTGACCTACGAGCAGTACTTC.

The V and J genes are TRBV18 and TRBJ2-1; TRBD2 is a possible D gene (6 bases). Looked up from germline, CDR1 is KGHSH and CDR2 is LQKENI. The CDR3 length is 15 residues. Trimming left V 1 base short and J 5 bases short, with 12 bases between. CDR3 bases: TGTGCCAGCTCACCACGCGGAGGGCTTGACAATGAGCAGTTCTTC. Translated, it gives CASSPRGGLDNEQFF.

V gene TRBV5-1 combines with J gene TRBJ1-3; TRBD1 aligns across 10 bases. V shed 0 bases and J 8 bases; nucleotides not matched to a gene: 5. Germline V gives CDR1 SGHRS, CDR2 YFSETQ. The CDR3 is 15 amino acids. This CDR3 reads CASSLGTGGSDTIYF. The CDR3, as DNA: TGCGCCAGCAGCTTGGGGACAGGGGGTTCGGACACCATATATTTT.

The J gene is TRBJ2-4, the V gene TRBV5-1, with a tentative D call TRBD2 (6 bases). Germline V gene data show CDR1 as SGHRS and CDR2 as YFSETQ. The ends were cut back, 4 bases at V and 6 bases at J, with 14 bases in the middle. The CDR3 has 14 residues. CDR3 amino acids: CASSPGTGANIQYF. CDR3 nucleotide sequence: TGCGCCAGCAGCCCCGGGACTGGGGCAAACATTCAGTACTTC.

The chain links TRBV19 to TRBJ1-5; TRBD1 agrees at 9 bases. The CDR3 is 16 amino acids. The germline gives CDR1 LNHDA, CDR2 SQIVND (reference sequence). The V and J ends lost 5 bases and 2 bases, in that order; junction bases with no gene match: 7. The CDR3 region is CASSPQGAGGNQPQHF. The DNA of the CDR3 is TGTGCCAGTAGTCCACAGGGGGCCGGCGGCAATCAGCCCCAGCATTTT.

The chain has TRBV19 and TRBJ2-5; 9 bases map to TRBD2. Losses at the gene ends were 1 base for V and 4 bases for J; bases not matched to a gene: 10. CDR3 length: 17 residues. Per germline, CDR1 LNHDA and CDR2 SQIVND (reference sequence). The CDR3 nucleotides read TGTGCCAGTAGTATAGTTCACCAGCGGGGGGCTGGAGAGACCCAGTACTTC. This translates into CASSIVHQRGAGETQYF.

The V call is TRBV5-1, the J call TRBJ1-3; 11 nucleotides align to TRBD1. Per germline, CDR1 SGHRS and CDR2 YFSETQ. This CDR3 has 16 amino acids. V lost 4 bases, J lost 3 bases, and 6 bases stayed unmatched. The CDR3 here is CASSIGQGADGNTIYF. In DNA, the CDR3 is TGCGCCAGCAGCATAGGACAGGGGGCAGATGGAAACACCATATATTTT.

The chain is built from TRBV9 and TRBJ2-2; TRBD2 aligns across 13 bases. The V gene's germline CDR1 is SGDLS and CDR2 YYNGEE. After removal of 1 base from V and 0 bases from J, the junction contained 6 bases not matched to a gene. The length of the CDR3 is 19 residues. This chain's CDR3 is CASSVTVTSGRANTGELFF. The CDR3 nucleotides read TGTGCCAGCAGCGTAACCGTTACTAGCGGGAGGGCGAACACCGGGGAGCTGTTTTTT.

The genes are TRBV14 and TRBJ1-1; the D gene is possibly TRBD1 (6 bases). Germline CDR1 is SGHDN and CDR2 is FVKESK. The V gene lost 1 base and the J gene lost 4 bases, with 10 bases spanning the gap. The CDR3 contains 14 residues. The CDR3 loop is CASSQVRGATEAFF. In nucleotides, the CDR3 is TGTGCCAGCAGCCAAGTGCGGGGGGCCACTGAAGCTTTCTTT.

The CDR3 spells CSVVQRDTGELFF. In DNA, the CDR3 is TGCAGCGTTGTTCAACGGGACACCGGGGAGCTGTTTTTT. J is TRBJ2-2 and V is TRBV29-1; D gene ambiguous. V lost 4 bases and J lost 3, with 9 bases in between. The CDR3 covers 13 residues. CDR1 and CDR2 (germline): SQVTM, ANQGSEA.

This chain links TRBV28 with TRBJ2-5, with D tentatively TRBD2 (6 bases). CDR1 MDHEN and CDR2 SYDVKM come from the germline V gene. This CDR3 contains 14 residues. The V gene lost 2 bases and the J gene lost 1 base, with 8 bases spanning the gap. The CDR3 protein is CASSLAGTQETQYF. The DNA of the CDR3 is TGTGCCAGCAGTTTAGCGGGGACCCAAGAGACCCAGTACTTC.

This chain joins TRBV5-4 and TRBJ2-7, with a possible D match to TRBD2 (5 bases). Germline V gives CDR1 SGHNT, CDR2 YYREEE (reference sequence). The CDR3 covers 16 residues. Trimming removed 5 bases from V and 7 bases from J, with 25 bases in between. This chain's CDR3 is CASSPAGGGPRVEQYF. In nucleotides, the CDR3 is TGTGCCAGCAGTCCGGCGGGCGGCGGCCCTCGGGTAGAGCAGTACTTC.

The chain has TRBV5-1 and TRBJ2-6, with 8 bases that match TRBD2. In germline, CDR1 is SGHRS, CDR2 YFSETQ. There are 21 residues in the CDR3. J was trimmed by 4 bases and V by 4 bases; bases with no gene match: 22. DNA of the CDR3: TGCGCCAGCAGCCATTCTCCGACTAGCGACTCTTTCGGGTCCGGGGCCAACGTCCTGACTTTC. Residues: CASSHSPTSDSFGSGANVLTF. The variable domain in full, completed from reference TRBV5-1 and TRBJ2-6, reads KAGVTQTPRYLIKTRGQQVTLSCSPISGHRSVSWYQQTPGQGLQFLFEYFSETQRNKGNFPGRFSGRQFSNSRSEMNVSTLELGDSALYLCASSHSPTSDSFGSGANVLTFGAGSRLTVL.

As DNA, the CDR3 is TGTGCCAGCAGTGATAAGGGTAGCGGAGGGGCCTACGAGCAGTACTTC. Its protein product is CASSDKGSGGAYEQYF. The chain joins TRBV2 to TRBJ2-7; D may be TRBD2 (6 bases). V lost 3 bases to trimming and J lost 2 bases, with 17 bases between them. This CDR3 contains 16 residues. The germline V gene encodes CDR1 SNHLY and CDR2 FYNNEI.